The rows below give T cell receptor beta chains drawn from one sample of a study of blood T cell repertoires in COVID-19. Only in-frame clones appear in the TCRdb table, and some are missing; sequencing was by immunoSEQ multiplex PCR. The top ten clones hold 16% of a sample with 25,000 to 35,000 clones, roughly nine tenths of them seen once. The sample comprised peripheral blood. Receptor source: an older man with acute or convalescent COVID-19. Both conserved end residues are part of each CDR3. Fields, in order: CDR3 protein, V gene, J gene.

CASSSSRDRPLEYF	TRBV7-2	TRBJ2-7
CASSPDRGSYEQYF	TRBV18	TRBJ2-7
CASSLGTVNTGELFF	TRBV11-3	TRBJ2-2
CASSIGRGGFSDTQYF	TRBV19	TRBJ2-3
CASSARQGRLDIQYF	TRBV9	TRBJ2-4
CASSLAGPGADTQYF	TRBV5-1	TRBJ2-3
CASSLRGSYEQYF	TRBV5-1	.
CSVDVASGTQYF	TRBV29-1	TRBJ2-5
CASSSRGSGVPGTGELFF	TRBV11-2	TRBJ2-2
CASSLPWSNEQFF	TRBV7-2	TRBJ2-1
CASSQDRTGRTYEQYF	TRBV4-2	TRBJ2-7
CASSTRGARQETQYF	TRBV19	TRBJ2-5
CASSQSSGVAFF	TRBV3-1/TRBV3-2	TRBJ1-1
CASSSRTGSNQPQHF	TRBV5-6	TRBJ1-5
CASSRAVTGAVGTEAFF	TRBV6-6	TRBJ1-1
CASSEGQGYGYTF	TRBV6-1	TRBJ1-2
CASSGKRGTYNEQFF	TRBV5-4	TRBJ2-1
CASRDGYGTVGEKLFF	TRBV5-1	TRBJ1-4
CASSSITGQLNYGYTF	TRBV27	TRBJ1-2
CASSVDRGLLEPQHF	TRBV2	TRBJ1-5
CASRTSGGRTDTQYF	TRBV6-5	TRBJ2-3
CASRRQGYNEQFF	TRBV12-3/TRBV12-4	TRBJ2-1
CASSLVGSSPANYGYTF	TRBV7-8	TRBJ1-2
CSVRTGGNTEAFF	TRBV29-1	TRBJ1-1
CSVDEGANTEAFF	TRBV29-1	TRBJ1-1
CASSIKAGSGHEQFF	TRBV7-2	TRBJ2-1
CASSRDRGTDTQYF	TRBV27	TRBJ2-3
CASSVSGFQETQYF	TRBV9	TRBJ2-5
CASSPRGSSYNEQFF	TRBV5-8	TRBJ2-1
CASSLAGIETGELFF	TRBV5-5	TRBJ2-2
CASRGSGNTEAFF	TRBV19	TRBJ1-1
CAISATLTRKYYGYTF	TRBV10-3	TRBJ1-2
CASSQGRTGGLLTNEKLFF	TRBV4-2	TRBJ1-4
CASSVIAAPGEQFF	TRBV9	TRBJ2-1
CASSIRLEGGGNQPQHF	TRBV19	TRBJ1-5
CASSRTDPLYGYTF	TRBV19	TRBJ1-2
CASSWAGGEGTEAFF	TRBV5-1	TRBJ1-1
CSALGQGGYTF	TRBV29-1	TRBJ1-2
CASRETGSQQTQYF	TRBV19	TRBJ2-5
CASSQDREQPQHF	TRBV3-1/TRBV3-2	TRBJ1-5
CASSREGHTEAFF	TRBV9	TRBJ1-1
CASSLSGVAYEQYF	TRBV27	TRBJ2-7
CASSQNTEAFF	TRBV19	TRBJ1-1
CASARGTGWYYTF	TRBV27	TRBJ1-2
CASRPGGASNQPQHF	TRBV6-5	TRBJ1-5
CASSPGQAGSGNTIYF	TRBV18	TRBJ1-3
CSATGQANTEAFF	TRBV29-1	TRBJ1-1
CSASDRGSNQPQHF	TRBV20-1	TRBJ1-5
CASMGTENEKLFF	TRBV10-2	TRBJ1-4
CSANDPGRVSQPQHF	TRBV20-1	TRBJ1-5
CASSPLWNTEAFF	TRBV18	TRBJ1-1
CASIPRQGGINEKLFF	TRBV28	TRBJ1-4
CASSGLAGGQETQYF	TRBV6-5	TRBJ2-5
CASSLGQTYYEQYF	TRBV5-1	TRBJ2-7
CASSPPVQGGAEAFF	TRBV18	TRBJ1-1
CASSPGTNNYNEQFF	TRBV5-6	TRBJ2-1
CASRFQGDAGELFF	TRBV5-1	TRBJ2-2